This T cell receptor beta chain is from a study of T cell responses to AZD1222 COVID-19 vaccine. This clone was picked up one time. Its antigen remains unknown. Germline V gene sequence: CDR1 SGHTA, CDR2 FQGNSA. The V end was cut by 0 bases, the J end by 2 bases, with 11 bases between. The CDR3 is made up of 15 amino acids. Sequenced by immunoSEQ multiplex PCR; TCRdb stores in-frame clones only, minus some. The table lists around 130,000 clones, 91% of them singletons, with roughly 5.7% in the top ten. General study findings and limits: Spike-wide vaccine-associated CD4 TCRs dominated at 160-218 and 743-854. As reported, nearly half of all spike-specific TCRs target variant regions that are unmutated. Baseline seropositivity characterized only a handful of AZD1222 recipients.

The receptor was isolated from an adult in good health. Sequences were derived from peripheral blood, sampled on day 0 of AZD1222 vaccination. This chain connects TRBV7-2 to TRBJ2-7; D ambiguous. Written as DNA, the CDR3 is TGTGCCAGCAGCTTAGCATCTGGTTTTCCCTACGAGCAGTACTTC. It encodes CASSLASGFPYEQYF.